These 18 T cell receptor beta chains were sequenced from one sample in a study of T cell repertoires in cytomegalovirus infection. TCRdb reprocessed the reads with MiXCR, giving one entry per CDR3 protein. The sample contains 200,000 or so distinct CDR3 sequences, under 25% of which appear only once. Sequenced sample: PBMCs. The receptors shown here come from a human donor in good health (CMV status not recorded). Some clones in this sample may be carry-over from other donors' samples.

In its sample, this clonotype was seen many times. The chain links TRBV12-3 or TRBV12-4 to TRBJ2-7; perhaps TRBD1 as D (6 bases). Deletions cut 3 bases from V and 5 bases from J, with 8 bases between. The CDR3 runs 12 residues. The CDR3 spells CASSFAGDEQYF. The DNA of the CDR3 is TGTGCCAGCAGTTTTGCAGGGGACGAGCAGTACTTC.

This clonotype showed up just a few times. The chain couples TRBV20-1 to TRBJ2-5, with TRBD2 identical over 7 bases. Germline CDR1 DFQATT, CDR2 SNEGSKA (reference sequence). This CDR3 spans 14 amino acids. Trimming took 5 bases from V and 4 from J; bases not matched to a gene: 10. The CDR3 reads CSAAPAGALETQYF. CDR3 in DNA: TGCAGTGCTGCCCCTGCGGGAGCGCTAGAGACCCAGTACTTC.

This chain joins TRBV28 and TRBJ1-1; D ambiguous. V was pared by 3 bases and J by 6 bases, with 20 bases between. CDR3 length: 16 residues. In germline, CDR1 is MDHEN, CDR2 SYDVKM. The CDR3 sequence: CASSLSPINMRAEAFF. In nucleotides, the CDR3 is TGTGCCAGCAGTTTGAGTCCCATTAATATGCGCGCTGAAGCTTTCTTT.

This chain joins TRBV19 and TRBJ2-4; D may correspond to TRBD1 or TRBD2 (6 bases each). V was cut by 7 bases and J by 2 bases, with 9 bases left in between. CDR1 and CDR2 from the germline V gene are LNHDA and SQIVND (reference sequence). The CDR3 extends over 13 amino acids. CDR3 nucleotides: TGTGCCAGTACGGGGGCAACCAAAAACATTCAGTACTTC. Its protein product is CASTGATKNIQYF. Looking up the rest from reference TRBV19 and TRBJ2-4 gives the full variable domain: DGGITQSPKYLFRKEGQNVTLSCEQNLNHDAMYWYRQDPGQGLRLIYYSQIVNDFQKGDIAEGYSVSREKKESFPLTVTSAQKNPTAFYLCASTGATKNIQYFGAGTRLSVL.

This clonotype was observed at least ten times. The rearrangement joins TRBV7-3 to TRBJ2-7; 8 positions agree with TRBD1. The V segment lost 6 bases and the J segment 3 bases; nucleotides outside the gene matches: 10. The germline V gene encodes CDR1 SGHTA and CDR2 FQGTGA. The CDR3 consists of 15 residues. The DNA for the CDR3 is TGTGCCAGCAGTCCGACAGGGGCCAGTTACTACGAGCAGTACTTC. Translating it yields CASSPTGASYYEQYF. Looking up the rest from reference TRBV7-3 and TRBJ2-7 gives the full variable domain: GAGVSQTPSNKVTEKGKYVELRCDPISGHTALYWYRQSLGQGPEFLIYFQGTGAADDSGLPNDRFFAVRPEGSVSTLKIQRTERGDSAVYLCASSPTGASYYEQYFGPGTRLTVT.

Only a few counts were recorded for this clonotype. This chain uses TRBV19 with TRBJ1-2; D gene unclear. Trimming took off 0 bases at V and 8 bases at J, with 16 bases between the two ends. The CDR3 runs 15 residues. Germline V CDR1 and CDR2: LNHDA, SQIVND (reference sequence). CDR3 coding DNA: TGTGCCAGTAGTATAGATTCAGGACGCGGAGGCGGCTACACCTTC. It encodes CASSIDSGRGGGYTF.

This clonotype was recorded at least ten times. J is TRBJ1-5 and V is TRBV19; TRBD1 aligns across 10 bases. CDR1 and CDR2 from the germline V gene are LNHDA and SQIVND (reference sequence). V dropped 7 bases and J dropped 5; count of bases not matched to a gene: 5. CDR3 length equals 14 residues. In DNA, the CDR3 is TGTGCCAGTAAGGACAGGGGGGTTGATCAGCCCCAGCATTTT. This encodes CASKDRGVDQPQHF.

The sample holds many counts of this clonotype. The CDR3 reads CASTQGGLNTEAFF. For the CDR3, the DNA is TGTGCCAGCACCCAGGGGGGATTGAACACTGAAGCTTTCTTT. The J gene is TRBJ1-1, the V gene TRBV7-2; 7 bases agree with TRBD1. The CDR3 runs to 14 residues. Losses at the gene ends were 7 bases for V and 0 bases for J; bases not matched to a gene: 5. The germline V gene encodes CDR1 SGHTA and CDR2 FQGNSA.

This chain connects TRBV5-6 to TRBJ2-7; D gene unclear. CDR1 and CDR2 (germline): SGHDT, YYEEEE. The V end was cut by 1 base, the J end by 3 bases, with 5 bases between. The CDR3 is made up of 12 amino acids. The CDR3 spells CASSLNGYEQYF. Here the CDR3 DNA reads TGTGCCAGCAGCTTGAATGGCTACGAGCAGTACTTC.

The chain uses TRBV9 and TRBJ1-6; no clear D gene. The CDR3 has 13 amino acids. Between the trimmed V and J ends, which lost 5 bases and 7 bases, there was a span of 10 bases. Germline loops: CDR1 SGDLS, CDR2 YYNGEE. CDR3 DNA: TGTGCCAGCAGTGCCTACTTGAATTCACCCCTCCACTTT. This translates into CASSAYLNSPLHF.

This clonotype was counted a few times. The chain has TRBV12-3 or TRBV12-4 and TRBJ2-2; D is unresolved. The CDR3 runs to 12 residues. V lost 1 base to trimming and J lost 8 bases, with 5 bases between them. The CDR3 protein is CASSLGWGELFF. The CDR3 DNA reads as TGTGCCAGCAGTTTAGGTTGGGGGGAGCTGTTTTTT.

The CDR3 region has the DNA TGTGCCAGCAGCCGGGGTTCGGATGGCTACACCTTC. Its translation is CASSRGSDGYTF. V is TRBV11-3 and J is TRBJ1-2; D is unclear. This CDR3 has 12 residues. V was trimmed by 5 bases and J by 6 bases, leaving 10 bases between them. The germline CDR1 and CDR2 sequences are SGHNT and YENEEA.

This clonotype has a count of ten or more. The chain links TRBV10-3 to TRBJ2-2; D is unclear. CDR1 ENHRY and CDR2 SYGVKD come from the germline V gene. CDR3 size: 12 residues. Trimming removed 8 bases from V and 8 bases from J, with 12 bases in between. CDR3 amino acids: CAIYSRRGELFF. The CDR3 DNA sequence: TGTGCCATCTACAGCCGTCGTGGGGAGCTGTTTTTT.

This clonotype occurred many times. Here the CDR3 DNA reads TGTGCCAGCAGCTTAGTACTCCGGGCTAGCGGGGGGAGGTCAGATACGCAGTATTTT. It is translated as CASSLVLRASGGRSDTQYF. This sequence joins TRBV7-2 and TRBJ2-3, with 11 bases aligning to TRBD2. Germline CDR1 reads SGHTA; CDR2 reads FQGNSA. This CDR3 is built from 19 residues. V lost 1 base and J lost 4; bases outside the gene matches: 13. Variable domain in full (rest from reference TRBV7-2 and TRBJ2-3): GAGVSQSPSNKVTEKGKDVELRCDPISGHTALYWYRQSLGQGLEFLIYFQGNSAPDKSGLPSDRFSAERTGGSVSTLTIQRTQQEDSAVYLCASSLVLRASGGRSDTQYFGPGTRLTVL.

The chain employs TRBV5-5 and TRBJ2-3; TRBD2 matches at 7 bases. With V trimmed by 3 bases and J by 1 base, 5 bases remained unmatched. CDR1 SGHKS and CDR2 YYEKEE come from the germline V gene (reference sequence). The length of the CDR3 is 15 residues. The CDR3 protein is CASSWGGIGTDTQYF. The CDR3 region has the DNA TGTGCCAGCAGCTGGGGGGGGATCGGCACAGATACGCAGTATTTT.

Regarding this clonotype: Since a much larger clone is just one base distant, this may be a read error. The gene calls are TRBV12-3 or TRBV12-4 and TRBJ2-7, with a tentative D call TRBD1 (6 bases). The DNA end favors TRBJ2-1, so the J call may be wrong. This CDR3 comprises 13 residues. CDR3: CASRQQGTNEQFF. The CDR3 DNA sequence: TGTGCCAGCAGACAACAGGGTACCAACGAGCAGTTCTTC.

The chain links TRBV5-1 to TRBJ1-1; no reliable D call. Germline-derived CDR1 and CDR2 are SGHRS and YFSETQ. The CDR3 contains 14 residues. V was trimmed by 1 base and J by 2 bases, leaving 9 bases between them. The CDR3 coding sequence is TGCGCCAGCAGCTTGTACGGGTTCAACACTGAAGCTTTCTTT. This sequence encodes CASSLYGFNTEAFF.

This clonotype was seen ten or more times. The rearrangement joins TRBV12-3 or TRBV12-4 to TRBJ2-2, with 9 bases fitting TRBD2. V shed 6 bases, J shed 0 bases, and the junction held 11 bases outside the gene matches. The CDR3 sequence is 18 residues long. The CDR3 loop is CASRSSGSGRTNTGELFF. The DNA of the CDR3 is TGTGCCAGCAGATCCTCCGGCAGCGGGAGGACGAACACCGGGGAGCTGTTTTTT.